This T cell receptor (beta chain) is drawn from a study of blood T cell repertoires in COVID-19. Overall study: COVID-19 samples collected from the United States, Italy and Spain covered acute and convalescent phases. Sample material is recorded as cDNA or gDNA derived from T cells, B-cell-depleted T cells, or PBMCs.

This table comes from immunoSEQ multiplex PCR, and its TCRdb copy is limited to in-frame clones, with some not included. The table shows 300,000 to 400,000 clones, with about nine tenths occurring only once. V gave up 7 bases and J gave up 3 bases, with 18 bases separating them. This CDR3 spans 15 amino acids. CDR1 MNHEY and CDR2 SVGAGI come from the germline V gene. Specimen: peripheral blood. This receptor was identified in a man aged 25 to 40 with COVID-19, enrolled during active disease. This chain connects TRBV6-5 to TRBJ1-1, with a tentative D call TRBD1 (5 bases). The CDR3 region has the DNA TGTGCCAGCATCCGTCATGGGGCGGGGGACACTGAAGCTTTCTTT. This gives the protein CASIRHGAGDTEAFF.